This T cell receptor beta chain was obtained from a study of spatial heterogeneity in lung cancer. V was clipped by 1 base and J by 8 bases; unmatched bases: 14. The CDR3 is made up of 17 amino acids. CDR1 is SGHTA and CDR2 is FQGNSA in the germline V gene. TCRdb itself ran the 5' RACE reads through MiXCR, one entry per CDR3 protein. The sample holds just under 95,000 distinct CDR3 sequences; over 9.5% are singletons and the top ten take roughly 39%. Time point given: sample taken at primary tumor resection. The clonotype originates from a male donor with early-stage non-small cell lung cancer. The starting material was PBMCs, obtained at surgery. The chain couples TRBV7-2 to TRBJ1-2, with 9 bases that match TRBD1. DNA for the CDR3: TGTGCCAGCAGCTTAGAGGCCTCCTTACAGGGGGCGCGCGGCTACACCTTC. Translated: CASSLEASLQGARGYTF.